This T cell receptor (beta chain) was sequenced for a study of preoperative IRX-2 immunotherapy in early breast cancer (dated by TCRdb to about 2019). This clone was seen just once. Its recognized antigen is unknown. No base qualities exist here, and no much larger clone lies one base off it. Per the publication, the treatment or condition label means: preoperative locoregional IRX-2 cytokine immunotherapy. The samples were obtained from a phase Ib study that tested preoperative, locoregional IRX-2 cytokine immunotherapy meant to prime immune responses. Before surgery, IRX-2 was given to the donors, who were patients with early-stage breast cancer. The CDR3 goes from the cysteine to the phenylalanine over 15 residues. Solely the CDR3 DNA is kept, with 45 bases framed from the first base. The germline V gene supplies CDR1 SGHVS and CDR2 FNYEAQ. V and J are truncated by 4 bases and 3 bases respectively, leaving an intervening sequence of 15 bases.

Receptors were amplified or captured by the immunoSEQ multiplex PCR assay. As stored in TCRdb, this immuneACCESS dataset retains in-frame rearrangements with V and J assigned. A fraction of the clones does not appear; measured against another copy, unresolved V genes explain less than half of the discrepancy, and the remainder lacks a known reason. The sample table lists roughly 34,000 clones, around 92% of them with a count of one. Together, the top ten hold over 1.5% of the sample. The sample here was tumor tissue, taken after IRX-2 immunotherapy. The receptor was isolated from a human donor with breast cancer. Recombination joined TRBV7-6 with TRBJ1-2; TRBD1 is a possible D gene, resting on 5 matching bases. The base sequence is TGTGCCAGCAGCTGGAAAGGGGTGGAGCACTATGGCTACACCTTC. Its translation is CASSWKGVEHYGYTF.